This entry is about one T cell receptor (beta chain). Its antigen remains unknown. The sample is drawn from a study of OX40 agonist ivuxolimab in advanced cancers. Across the whole study: Ivuxolimab, an antibody that agonizes OX40 (CD134), was administered to the patients. Study findings and constraints: Nonresponders, in some cases, also had low normalized T-cell clonal expansion.

CDR3 length equals 19 residues. V was cut by 1 base and J by 1 base, with 22 bases left in between. The V gene's germline CDR1 is MGHRA and CDR2 YSYEKL. Repertoires were generated with immunoSEQ multiplex PCR, while TCRdb's copy carries only in-frame clones and drops some. In the table there are roughly 120,000 clones, roughly 87% of which are singletons. Sequenced material: CD4+ or CD8+ T cells sorted from blood, taken in a trial of the OX40 agonist ivuxolimab. The TCR sequence derives from an adult with an advanced solid tumor such as melanoma, head and neck, liver or kidney cancer. V and J are TRBV4-1 and TRBJ1-1; the D gene is possibly TRBD1 (6 bases). CDR3 residues: CASSQAMGRQAGRNTEAFF. The CDR3 DNA reads as TGCGCCAGCAGCCAAGCTATGGGAAGACAGGCTGGGAGGAACACTGAAGCTTTCTTT.